Detailed here is one T cell receptor beta chain. This entry comes from a study of human T cells and chemical hapten exposure. Background on the study: 2% DPC applied to a roughly 2 cm by roughly 2 cm arm area sensitized donors. The study patch tested 0.01% DPC on the upper back and read results at 6 days.

The CDR3 spans 13 residues. V was clipped by 6 bases and J by 4 bases, with 12 bases between them. CDR1 is MNHEY, CDR2 SVGEGT, per germline. Sample time point: patch test 1, 2 weeks after DPC sensitization. The sample's treatment: therapeutic diphenylcyclopropenone sensitization with weekly scalp DPC. One entry per CDR3 protein results from TCRdb running MiXCR on the RACE reads. The table records fewer than 130,000 distinct CDR3 sequences, approximately 11% of them present only once. This sequence joins TRBV6-2 or TRBV6-3 and TRBJ1-1; the D is unclear. The source of this sequence is a woman in her 40s with alopecia areata. Some clones in this sample may be carry-over from other donors' samples. The sample here was whole blood, taken in connection with sensitization to the hapten diphenylcyclopropenone (DPC). CDR3 sequence: CASSGRMGTEAFF. CDR3 coding DNA: TGTGCCAGCAGCGGACGGATGGGCACTGAAGCTTTCTTT.